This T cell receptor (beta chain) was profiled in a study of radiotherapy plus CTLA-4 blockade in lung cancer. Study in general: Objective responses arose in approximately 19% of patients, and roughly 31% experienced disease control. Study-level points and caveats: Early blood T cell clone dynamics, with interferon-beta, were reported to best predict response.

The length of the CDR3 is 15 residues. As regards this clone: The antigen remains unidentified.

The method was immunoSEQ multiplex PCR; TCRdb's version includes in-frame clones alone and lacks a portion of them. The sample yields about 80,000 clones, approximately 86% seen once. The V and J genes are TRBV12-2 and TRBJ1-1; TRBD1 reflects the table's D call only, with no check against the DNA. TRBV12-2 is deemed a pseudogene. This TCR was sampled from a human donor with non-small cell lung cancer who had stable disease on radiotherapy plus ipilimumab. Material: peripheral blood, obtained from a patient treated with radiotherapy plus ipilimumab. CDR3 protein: CASRLGDRVDTEAFF. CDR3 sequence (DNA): TGTGCAAGTCGCTTAGGGGACAGGGTTGACACTGAAGCTTTCTTT.